The sequence of this T cell receptor beta chain was determined in a study of OX40 agonist ivuxolimab in advanced cancers. Across the study: Clinicians treated patients with ivuxolimab, an agonistic anti-OX40 (CD134) antibody. Patients treated during dose escalation were battling hepatocellular carcinoma, melanoma, renal cell or head and neck cancer. Prior anti-PD-1, anti-PD-L1 or anti-CTLA-4 therapy did not bar entry, and less than 50% had some. Overall study findings and caveats: CD8+ T cells (on average) carried more expanded clones than CD4+ T cells.

Turning to this clone: What it binds is unknown.

Only in-frame clones appear in the TCRdb table, and some are missing; sequencing was by immunoSEQ multiplex PCR. The sample records approximately 64,000 clones, about 82% being singletons. V dropped 10 bases and J dropped 6 bases, with 14 bases sitting between them. Germline V lookup: CDR1 LNHDA, CDR2 SQIVND (reference sequence). The CDR3 runs to 12 residues. The chain recombines TRBV19 with TRBJ2-3; D ambiguous. The material was CD4+ or CD8+ T cells sorted from blood, obtained in a trial of the OX40 agonist ivuxolimab. The receptor comes from an adult with an advanced solid tumor such as melanoma, head and neck, liver or kidney cancer. Here the CDR3 DNA reads TGTGCCACCTCACCGTTCCGGGATACGCAGTATTTT. It specifies CATSPFRDTQYF.